The sequence of this T cell receptor (beta chain) was determined in a study of cytomegalovirus exposure and HLA in healthy donors. General study results and limits: Reports described diagnosis of cytomegalovirus status by the classifier as highly specific and sensitive.

The ends lost 3 bases at V and 10 bases at J; junction bases unmatched: 6. Germline CDR1 ENHRY, CDR2 SYGVKD. This CDR3 is 14 amino acids long. These donors were members of the approximately 120-subject validation cohort, a group separate from the approximately 700-subject first cohort. TCRdb keeps only in-frame clones here, not all; method: immunoSEQ multiplex PCR. This table has 97,000 or so clones, roughly 94% appearing once. On this clone: Its target is not known.

Sequencing used PBMCs. The clonotype originates from a woman under 30 in good health and CMV-seronegative. V is TRBV10-3 and J is TRBJ1-6, with TRBD1 identical over 7 bases. DNA of the CDR3: TGTGCCATCAGTGAATTACAGGGGAACTCACCCCTCCACTTT. Its protein is CAISELQGNSPLHF.